Listed below are T cell receptor beta chains from one sample, sequenced in a study of cytomegalovirus exposure and HLA in healthy donors. This table comes from immunoSEQ multiplex PCR, and its TCRdb copy is limited to in-frame clones, with some not included. This table holds about 80,000 clones, approximately 67% found once. The sample was PBMCs. These TCRs come from a male donor in good health and CMV-seropositive. CDR3s leave out the opening cysteine and the closing phenylalanine or tryptophan. A clone size is listed for some rows: how often the clone was seen (once, few, many), or a class if it is expanded.

CDR3aa	j_gene	abundance	v_gene
ASSLFSGTGGNEQF	TRBJ2-1	few	TRBV5-1
ASRRTGVETQY	TRBJ2-5	NA	TRBV2
SSSRTGSYEQY	TRBJ2-7	NA	TRBV7-9
ASRFRDIDYNEQF	TRBJ2-1	NA	TRBV5-5
ASSSGTAETQY	TRBJ2-5	few	TRBV5-1
ASSRTGGAGEQY	TRBJ2-7	few	TRBV7-3
ASSLGPRRGNIQY	TRBJ2-4	NA	TRBV7-8
ASSFAGTVYSNQPQH	TRBJ1-5	few	TRBV27
ASKPTGPYEQY	NA	few	TRBV6-1
ASSSEGAYGNTIY	TRBJ1-3	NA	TRBV5-4
ASSWDRGPYEQY	TRBJ2-7	NA	TRBV7-3
ASTRTGNLNSPLH	TRBJ1-6	NA	TRBV27
ASSYSQGGYT	TRBJ1-2	NA	TRBV6-5
SVEDLTGRTEAF	TRBJ1-1	NA	TRBV29-1
SVEGLRSERGEQY	TRBJ2-7	NA	TRBV29-1
ASSRGAGLAGGPLFGEQY	TRBJ2-7	NA	TRBV18
SAPQGIFDYGYT	TRBJ1-2	NA	TRBV29-1
ASSQPIGVGGTEAF	TRBJ1-1	few	TRBV27
ASIWGQGPMENTEAF	TRBJ1-1	NA	TRBV19
ASSSNRENTIY	TRBJ1-3	once	TRBV5-4
ASSSHGGSTDTQY	TRBJ2-3	NA	TRBV7-9
ASSVEPSGGKTQY	TRBJ2-5	NA	TRBV9
ASSQDLRTQGNEQF	TRBJ2-1	few	TRBV4-3
ASSPPSFRSYT	TRBJ1-2	few	TRBV18
ASRGLLYEQY	TRBJ2-7	NA	TRBV28
SVSQGRDTQY	TRBJ2-3	once	TRBV29-1
ASSLQREGQSGEQF	TRBJ2-1	NA	TRBV7-9
ASSVEEDTQY	TRBJ2-3	NA	TRBV9
ASRYGTSGRVCNEQF	TRBJ2-1	NA	TRBV6-8
ASSLEAPESLEQY	TRBJ2-7	NA	TRBV28
AWSGELAGGRETQY	TRBJ2-5	NA	TRBV30
ASSYSSFQGGEQY	TRBJ2-7	NA	TRBV6-5
ASELAGPQETQY	TRBJ2-5	NA	TRBV2
ASSEAGDYGYT	TRBJ1-2	NA	TRBV6-1
ASSSRAGQSSYEQY	TRBJ2-7	few	TRBV7-2
AWTGTPYGYP	TRBJ1-2	NA	TRBV30
ASSIKVETEAF	TRBJ1-1	NA	TRBV19
ASREREGPYNEQF	TRBJ2-1	NA	TRBV7-8
ASSFDMTYGYT	TRBJ1-2	NA	TRBV5-5
ASRPQGAGQPQH	TRBJ1-5	NA	TRBV7-2
AWSEGFVGANVLT	TRBJ2-6	NA	TRBV30
ASSSSGSYEQY	TRBJ2-7	few	TRBV27
ASSPQAGPQH	TRBJ1-5	NA	TRBV28